This TCR beta chain stems from a study of blood T cell repertoires in COVID-19. Study-wide context: Some COVID-19 samples were acute and others convalescent; all came from the United States, Italy and Spain.

Original analysis: Cell counts per sample came from amplifying reference gene primers. Sequencing used immunoSEQ multiplex PCR; TCRdb keeps in-frame clones, though not all of them. The V and J calls and the clone size are those of that table, but D and trimming were determined from the DNA. In the table there are 280,000 or so clones, around 85% of which are singletons. V lost 2 bases and J 7 bases, leaving 12 bases between the germline ends. The germline gives CDR1 SGHAT, CDR2 FQNNGV. The CDR3 runs 14 residues. This rearrangement joins TRBV11-2 to TRBJ1-5; unclear D gene. The source of this sequence is a woman aged 45 to 65 who had recovered from COVID-19. The sequenced material came from PBMCs or T cells enriched from blood (not recorded which). The CDR3 loop is CASSLTGFGQPQHF. The CDR3 DNA reads as TGTGCCAGCAGCTTAACGGGTTTCGGGCAGCCCCAGCATTTT.